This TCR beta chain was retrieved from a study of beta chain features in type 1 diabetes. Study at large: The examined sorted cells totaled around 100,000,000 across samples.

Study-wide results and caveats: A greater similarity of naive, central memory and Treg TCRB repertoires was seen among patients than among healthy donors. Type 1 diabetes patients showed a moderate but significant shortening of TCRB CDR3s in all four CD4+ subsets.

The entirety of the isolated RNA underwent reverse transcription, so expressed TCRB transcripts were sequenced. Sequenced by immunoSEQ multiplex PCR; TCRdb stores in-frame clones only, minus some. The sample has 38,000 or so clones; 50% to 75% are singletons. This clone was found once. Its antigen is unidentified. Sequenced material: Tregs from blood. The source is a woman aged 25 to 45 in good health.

CDR3 region: CASGPADRVAQAFF. The CDR3 nucleotides read TGTGCCAGCGGACCAGCGGACAGGGTGGCCCAAGCTTTCTTT. This sequence joins TRBV28 and TRBJ1-1, with 8 nucleotides matching TRBD1. The germline V gene has CDR1 MDHEN and CDR2 SYDVKM. With 8 bases clipped from V and 9 bases from J, the junction kept 14 bases outside the gene matches. The CDR3 is 14 amino acids.